The clone carrying this T cell receptor (beta chain) was seen a handful of times. Trimming left V 1 base short and J 11 bases short, with 35 bases between. The CDR3 has 20 amino acids. Per the germline V gene, CDR1 is MGHRA and CDR2 is YSYEKL. Next came a second PCR, run for about 7 to 12 cycles, which used a sample-barcoded 5' primer along with a J-beta primer mix. TCRdb fed the 5' RACE reads into MiXCR, producing one record per CDR3 protein. This table has roughly 800,000 distinct CDR3 sequences, around 24% appearing once. These data originate in a study of blood T cells in healthy people across ages. In terms of origin and age, donors were healthy Caucasian individuals from Russia aged roughly 6 to 100. Peripheral blood, approximately 10 milliliters per donor, was collected. These records were also assigned to another study, of T cells of mothers and their children. That source adds: A few healthy Caucasian mothers, along with their six children, were the donors.

The receptor's source is a boy younger than 18 in good health. V is TRBV4-1 and J is TRBJ2-5; weak D call: TRBD2 (5 bases). The sample comprised blood. Written as DNA, the CDR3 is TGCGCCAGCAGCCAAGGTCAGAGGGTAGTCCCAGGTGGGCAGCTCCTGGAGCAGTACTTC. It translates to CASSQGQRVVPGGQLLEQYF.